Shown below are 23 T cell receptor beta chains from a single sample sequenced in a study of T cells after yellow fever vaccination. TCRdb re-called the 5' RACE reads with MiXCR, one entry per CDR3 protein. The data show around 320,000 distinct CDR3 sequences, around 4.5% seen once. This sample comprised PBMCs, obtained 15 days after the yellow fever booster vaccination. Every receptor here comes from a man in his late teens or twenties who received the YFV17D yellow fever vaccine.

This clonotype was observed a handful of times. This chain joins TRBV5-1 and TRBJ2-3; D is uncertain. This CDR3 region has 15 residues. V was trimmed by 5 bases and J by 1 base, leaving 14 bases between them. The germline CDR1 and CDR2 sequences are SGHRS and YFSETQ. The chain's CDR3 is CASRSGSQGTDTQYF. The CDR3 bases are TGCGCCAGCAGATCAGGAAGCCAGGGCACAGATACGCAGTATTTT.

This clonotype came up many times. CDR3 bases: TGTGCCAGCACCATTGGCGGGGGGCGGGTTACCCAGTACTTC. This translates into CASTIGGGRVTQYF. V is TRBV7-2 and J is TRBJ2-5, with 8 bases that match TRBD2. Losses at the gene ends were 7 bases for V and 8 bases for J; bases not matched to a gene: 12. In germline, CDR1 is SGHTA, CDR2 FQGNSA. This CDR3 is 14 amino acids long.

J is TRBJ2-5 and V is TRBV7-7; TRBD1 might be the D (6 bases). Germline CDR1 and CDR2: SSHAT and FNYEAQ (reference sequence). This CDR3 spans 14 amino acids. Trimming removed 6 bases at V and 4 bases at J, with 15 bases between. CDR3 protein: CASSSTGSGETQYF. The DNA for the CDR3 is TGTGCCAGCAGTTCAACAGGGTCGGGAGAGACCCAGTACTTC.

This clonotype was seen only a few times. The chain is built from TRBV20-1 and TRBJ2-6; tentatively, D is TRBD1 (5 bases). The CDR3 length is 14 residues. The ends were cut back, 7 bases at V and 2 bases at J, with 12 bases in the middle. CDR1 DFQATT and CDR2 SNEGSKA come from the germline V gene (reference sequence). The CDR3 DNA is TGCAGTGTAAGCCAAGGGGCTGGGGCCAACGTCCTGACTTTC. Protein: CSVSQGAGANVLTF.

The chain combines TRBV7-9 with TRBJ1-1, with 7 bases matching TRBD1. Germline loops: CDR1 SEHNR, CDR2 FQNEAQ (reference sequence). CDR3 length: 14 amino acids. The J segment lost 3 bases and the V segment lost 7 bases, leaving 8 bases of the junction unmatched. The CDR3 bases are TGTGCCAGCATCACTGACAGGGCTTACACTGAAGCTTTCTTT. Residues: CASITDRAYTEAFF.

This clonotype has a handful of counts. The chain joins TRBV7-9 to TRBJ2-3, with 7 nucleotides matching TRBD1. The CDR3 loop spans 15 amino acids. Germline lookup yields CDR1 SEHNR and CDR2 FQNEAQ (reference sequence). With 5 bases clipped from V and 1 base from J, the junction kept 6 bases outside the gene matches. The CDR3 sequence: CASSKQGMGTDTQYF. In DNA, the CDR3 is TGTGCCAGCAGCAAACAGGGGATGGGCACAGATACGCAGTATTTT.

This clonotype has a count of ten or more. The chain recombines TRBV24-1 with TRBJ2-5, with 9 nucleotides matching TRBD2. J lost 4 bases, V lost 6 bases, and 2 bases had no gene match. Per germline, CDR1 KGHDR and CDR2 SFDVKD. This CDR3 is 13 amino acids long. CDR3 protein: CATSPSGVETQYF. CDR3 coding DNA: TGTGCCACCAGTCCTAGCGGGGTAGAGACCCAGTACTTC.

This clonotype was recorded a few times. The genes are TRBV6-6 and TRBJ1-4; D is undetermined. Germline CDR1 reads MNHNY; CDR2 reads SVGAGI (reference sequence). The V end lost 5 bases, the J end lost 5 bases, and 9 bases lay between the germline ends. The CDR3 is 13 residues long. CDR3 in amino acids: CASSQTVNEKLFF. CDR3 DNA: TGTGCCAGCAGTCAAACGGTGAATGAAAAACTGTTTTTT.

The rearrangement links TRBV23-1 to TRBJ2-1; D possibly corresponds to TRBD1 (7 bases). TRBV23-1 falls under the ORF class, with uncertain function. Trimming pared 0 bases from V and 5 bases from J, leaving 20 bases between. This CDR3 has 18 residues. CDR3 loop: CASSQSRRGQGSNNEQFF. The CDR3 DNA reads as TGCGCCAGCAGTCAATCCCGGAGGGGGCAGGGGAGCAACAATGAGCAGTTCTTC.

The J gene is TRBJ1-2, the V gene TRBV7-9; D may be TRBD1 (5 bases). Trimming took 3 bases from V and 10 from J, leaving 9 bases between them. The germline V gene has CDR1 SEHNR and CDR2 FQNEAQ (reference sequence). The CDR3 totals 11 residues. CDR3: CASSLEGPYTF. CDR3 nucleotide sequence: TGTGCCAGCAGCTTGGAGGGGCCCTACACCTTC.

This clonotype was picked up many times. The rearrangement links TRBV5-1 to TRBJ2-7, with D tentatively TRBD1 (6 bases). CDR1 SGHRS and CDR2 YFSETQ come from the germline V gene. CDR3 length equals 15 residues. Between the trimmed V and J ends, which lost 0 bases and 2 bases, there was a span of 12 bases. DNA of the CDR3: TGCGCCAGCAGCTTGGCAGGGGTGGGGACCTACGAGCAGTACTTC. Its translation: CASSLAGVGTYEQYF.

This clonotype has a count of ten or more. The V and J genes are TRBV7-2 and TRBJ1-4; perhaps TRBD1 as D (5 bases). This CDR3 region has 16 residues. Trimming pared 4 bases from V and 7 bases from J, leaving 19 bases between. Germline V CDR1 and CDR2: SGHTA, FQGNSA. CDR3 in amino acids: CASSSQPGLSSEKLFF. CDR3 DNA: TGTGCCAGCAGCTCACAGCCAGGGTTGTCGAGTGAAAAACTGTTTTTT.

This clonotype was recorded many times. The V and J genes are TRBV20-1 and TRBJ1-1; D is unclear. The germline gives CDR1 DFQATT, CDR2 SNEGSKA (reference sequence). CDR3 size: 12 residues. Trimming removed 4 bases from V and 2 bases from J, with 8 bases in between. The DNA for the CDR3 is TGCAGTGCTACCCCCACTAACACTGAAGCTTTCTTT. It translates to CSATPTNTEAFF.

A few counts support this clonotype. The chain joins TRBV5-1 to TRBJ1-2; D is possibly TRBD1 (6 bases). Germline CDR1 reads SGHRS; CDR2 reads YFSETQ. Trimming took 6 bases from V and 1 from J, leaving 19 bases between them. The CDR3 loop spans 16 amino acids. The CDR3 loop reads CASKWTYRELNYGYTF. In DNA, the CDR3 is TGCGCCAGCAAGTGGACTTACAGGGAACTTAACTATGGCTACACCTTC.

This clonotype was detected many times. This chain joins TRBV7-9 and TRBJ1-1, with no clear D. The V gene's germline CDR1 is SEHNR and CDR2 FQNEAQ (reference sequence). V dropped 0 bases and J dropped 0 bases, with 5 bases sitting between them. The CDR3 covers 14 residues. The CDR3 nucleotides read TGTGCCAGCAGCTTAGCGATGATGAACACTGAAGCTTTCTTT. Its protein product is CASSLAMMNTEAFF.

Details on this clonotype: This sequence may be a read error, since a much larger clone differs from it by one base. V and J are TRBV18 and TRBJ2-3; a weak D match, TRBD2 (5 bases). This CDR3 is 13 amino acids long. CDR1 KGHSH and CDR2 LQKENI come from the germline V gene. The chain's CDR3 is CASSPQEGGTEYF. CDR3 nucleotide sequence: TGTGCCAGCTCACCTCAAGAAGGAGGTACGGAGTATTTT.

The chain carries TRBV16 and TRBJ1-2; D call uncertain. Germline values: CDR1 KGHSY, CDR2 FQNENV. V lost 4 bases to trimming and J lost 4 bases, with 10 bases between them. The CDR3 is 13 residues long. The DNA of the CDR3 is TGTGCCAGCAGCCGACCCGCAGTCTATGGCTACACCTTC. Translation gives CASSRPAVYGYTF.

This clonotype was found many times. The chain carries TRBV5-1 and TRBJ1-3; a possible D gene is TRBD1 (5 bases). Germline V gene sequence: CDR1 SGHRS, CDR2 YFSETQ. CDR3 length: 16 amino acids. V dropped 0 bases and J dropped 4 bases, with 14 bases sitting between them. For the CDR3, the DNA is TGCGCCAGCAGCTTGGACCCAGGGTATACCGGAAACACCATATATTTT. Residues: CASSLDPGYTGNTIYF.

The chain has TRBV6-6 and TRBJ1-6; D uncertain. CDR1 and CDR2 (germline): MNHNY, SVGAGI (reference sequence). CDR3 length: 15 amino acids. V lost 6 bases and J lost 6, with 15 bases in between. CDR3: CASSLLIVRNSPLHF. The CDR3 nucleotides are TGTGCCAGCAGCCTACTCATAGTTCGTAATTCACCCCTCCACTTT.

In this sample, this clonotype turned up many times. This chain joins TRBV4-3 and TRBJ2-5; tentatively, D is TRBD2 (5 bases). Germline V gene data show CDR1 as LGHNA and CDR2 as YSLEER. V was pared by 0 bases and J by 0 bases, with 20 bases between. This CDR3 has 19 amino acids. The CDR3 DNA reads TGCGCCAGCAGCCAAGATCTGACTGTGGAGGCCTTGTACCAAGAGACCCAGTACTTC. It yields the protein CASSQDLTVEALYQETQYF.

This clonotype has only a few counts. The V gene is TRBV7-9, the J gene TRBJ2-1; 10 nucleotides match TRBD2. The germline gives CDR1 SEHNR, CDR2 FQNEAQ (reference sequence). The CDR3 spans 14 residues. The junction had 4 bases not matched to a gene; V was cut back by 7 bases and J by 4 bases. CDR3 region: CASTWTSGYNEQFF. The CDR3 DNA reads TGTGCCAGCACCTGGACTAGCGGATACAATGAGCAGTTCTTC.

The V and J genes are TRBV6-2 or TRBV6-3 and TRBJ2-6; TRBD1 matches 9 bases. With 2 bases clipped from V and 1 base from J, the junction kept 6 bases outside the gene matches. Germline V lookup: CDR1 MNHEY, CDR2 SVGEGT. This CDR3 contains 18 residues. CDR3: CASSYEGTGYSGANVLTF. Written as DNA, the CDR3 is TGTGCCAGCAGTTACGAGGGGACAGGGTATTCTGGGGCCAACGTCCTGACTTTC.

CDR3 amino acids: CATSRTRTGNQPQHF. CDR3 sequence (DNA): TGTGCCACCAGCAGAACCCGGACAGGAAATCAGCCCCAGCATTTT. The chain employs TRBV15 and TRBJ1-5, with 7 bases that match TRBD1. Germline V gene data show CDR1 as LNHNV and CDR2 as YYDKDF (reference sequence). J lost 4 bases, V lost 2 bases, and 5 bases had no gene match. The CDR3 is made up of 15 amino acids.